The 21 T cell receptor beta chains below all came from one sample that was sequenced in a study of vaccination and CD4 T cells after COVID-19. No antigens are known for them. Treatment indicated: roughly nine-day PBMC culture with coronavirus spike peptide pools or control peptides (ViraFEST assay). Oncomine TCR Beta short-read sequencing was applied to DNA from cultured CD4+ T cells. TCRdb re-analysed the PCR reads in MiXCR, keeping a single row per CDR3 protein. The sample lists around 15,000 distinct CDR3 sequences; over 45% were seen once. Source material: CD4+ T cells from blood, cultured in vitro. The receptors were sampled from a human donor who had recovered from COVID-19.

This clonotype was seen a few times. This chain links TRBV7-2 with TRBJ2-2; unclear D gene. Germline V gives CDR1 SGHTA, CDR2 FQGNSA. This CDR3 contains 12 residues. V lost 5 bases, J lost 6 bases, and 7 bases lay in between. CDR3 coding DNA: TGTGCCAGCAGCCCTCCACCCGGGGAGCTGTTTTTT. It specifies CASSPPPGELFF.

The chain has TRBV20-1 and TRBJ2-1; 14 bases line up with TRBD2. This CDR3 contains 15 residues. Trimming cost V 4 bases and J 6 bases; bases outside gene matches: 5. In germline, CDR1 is DFQATT, CDR2 SNEGSKA (reference sequence). The CDR3 is CSATPTSGRANEQFF. The CDR3 DNA sequence: TGCAGTGCTACACCGACTAGCGGGAGGGCCAATGAGCAGTTCTTC.

This clonotype was detected a few times. This sequence joins TRBV7-2 and TRBJ2-3; a weak D match, TRBD2 (6 bases). Trimming stripped 5 bases from V and 4 bases from J, with 16 bases between. The CDR3 is 15 residues long. Germline V lookup: CDR1 SGHTA, CDR2 FQGNSA. As DNA, the CDR3 is TGTGCCAGCAGCACAAACCTAGCGATCGCAGATACGCAGTATTTT. Protein: CASSTNLAIADTQYF.

The rearrangement joins TRBV11-3 to TRBJ1-2; D uncertain. Trimming left V 5 bases short and J 3 bases short, with 10 bases between. Germline CDR1 reads SGHNT; CDR2 reads YENEEA. This CDR3 comprises 13 residues. The CDR3 region is CASSPEGYYGYTF. CDR3 nucleotide sequence: TGTGCCAGCAGCCCTGAGGGATACTATGGCTACACCTTC.

This clonotype is large (0.1 to 1%) within its sample. The rearrangement uses TRBV6-1 and TRBJ1-1; 8 nucleotides align to TRBD1. Looked up from germline, CDR1 is MNHNS and CDR2 is SASEGT. This CDR3 is built from 16 residues. V lost 6 bases, J lost 1 base, and 10 bases stayed unmatched. CDR3 residues: CASSHGEGTGNTEAFF. For the CDR3, the DNA is TGTGCCAGCAGCCATGGGGAGGGGACAGGGAACACTGAAGCTTTCTTT.

The rearrangement links TRBV30 to TRBJ1-1; D uncertain. Trimming removed 0 bases from V and 0 bases from J, with 5 bases in between. In germline, CDR1 is GTSNPN, CDR2 SVGIG (reference sequence). CDR3 length: 13 amino acids. CDR3 nucleotide sequence: TGTGCCTGGAGTGTAGACGTGAACACTGAAGCTTTCTTT. Translation gives CAWSVDVNTEAFF.

The CDR3 region is CASSLDLLRAYEQYF. CDR3 DNA: TGTGCCAGCAGCTTAGACCTACTTCGAGCCTACGAGCAGTACTTC. This chain connects TRBV11-3 to TRBJ2-7, with D unclear. The CDR3 runs to 15 residues. Trimming took off 0 bases at V and 2 bases at J, with 11 bases between the two ends. Germline V gives CDR1 SGHNT, CDR2 YENEEA.

The chain links TRBV20-1 to TRBJ2-5; D is undetermined. CDR1 is DFQATT, CDR2 SNEGSKA, per germline (reference sequence). V was shortened by 0 bases and J by 1 base, with 15 bases between the two germline ends. The CDR3 totals 16 residues. The CDR3 bases are TGCAGTGCTAGAGATCGAGAGAGGAACTTCCAAGAGACCCAGTACTTC. It codes for CSARDRERNFQETQYF.

This clonotype was detected a few times. The chain uses TRBV7-3 and TRBJ2-3, with TRBD2 matching over 12 bases. The CDR3 has 18 amino acids. Germline trimming cut 4 bases from V and 4 bases from J; bases unmatched to any gene: 12. Germline V gene sequence: CDR1 SGHTA, CDR2 FQGTGA. CDR3 sequence (DNA): TGTGCCAGCAGCTCCATGGGGCTAGCGGGAGGGCAGCCAGATACGCAGTATTTT. Residues: CASSSMGLAGGQPDTQYF.

The rearrangement uses TRBV6-1 and TRBJ2-3; D is possibly TRBD2 (6 bases). There are 11 residues in the CDR3. From germline, CDR1 is MNHNS and CDR2 SASEGT. Trimming took 7 bases from V and 6 from J, leaving 8 bases between them. The CDR3 DNA reads TGTGCCAGCACGGAGGGGGATACGCAGTATTTT. It specifies CASTEGDTQYF.

This clonotype has a handful of counts. This sequence joins TRBV20-1 and TRBJ1-4; no clear D gene. Germline V gene data show CDR1 as DFQATT and CDR2 as SNEGSKA (reference sequence). V dropped 3 bases and J dropped 8 bases, with 16 bases sitting between them. This CDR3 comprises 14 residues. This chain's CDR3 is CSASSDTSSEKLFF. CDR3 in DNA: TGCAGTGCTAGTAGCGACACGTCCTCCGAAAAACTGTTTTTT.

This rearrangement joins TRBV7-6 to TRBJ2-1, with D perhaps matching TRBD1 (6 bases). V was shortened by 0 bases and J by 4 bases, with 16 bases between the two germline ends. CDR3 length: 17 amino acids. Germline CDR1 is SGHVS and CDR2 is FNYEAQ. CDR3 nucleotides: TGTGCCAGCAGCTTAGCTTCAGGGGTGGCGATATACAATGAGCAGTTCTTC. Its protein product is CASSLASGVAIYNEQFF.

This clonotype was found a few times. In DNA form, the CDR3 reads TGTGCCACCAGTGATCAAGTCCCGCAGACGAACACCGGGGAGCTGTTTTTT. As protein: CATSDQVPQTNTGELFF. This chain joins TRBV24-1 and TRBJ2-2; unclear D gene. Germline lookup yields CDR1 KGHDR and CDR2 SFDVKD. Trimming took 3 bases from V and 0 from J, leaving 13 bases between them. This CDR3 has 17 amino acids.

In the case of this clonotype: Its ends do not fully match the called genes, so a read error is possible. V gene TRBV24-1 combines with J gene TRBJ2-7; a possible D gene is TRBD1 (5 bases). CDR3 length equals 13 residues. Germline V gene data show CDR1 as KGHDR and CDR2 as SFDVKD. CDR3 nucleotides: TGTGCCACCAGTGATTTGGTGTTAAGGGGCCCGCTCTTC. It is translated as CATSDLVLRGPLF.

This clonotype was detected only a few times. The chain is built from TRBV5-4 and TRBJ2-2; 9 nucleotides align to TRBD2. Germline CDR1 reads SGHNT; CDR2 reads YYREEE (reference sequence). Germline trimming cut 4 bases from V and 4 bases from J; bases unmatched to any gene: 8. The CDR3 has 16 amino acids. CDR3 DNA: TGTGCCAGCAGCCCACAAAAAGCGGGAGGCACCGGGGAGCTGTTTTTT. Translation gives CASSPQKAGGTGELFF.

The chain joins TRBV15 to TRBJ1-2; D not certain. Germline CDR1 LNHNV, CDR2 YYDKDF (reference sequence). The CDR3 has 15 amino acids. V dropped 1 base and J dropped 4 bases, with 13 bases sitting between them. The CDR3 bases are TGTGCCACCAGCAGAGGGAAAGGCAGGATCTATGGCTACACCTTC. This sequence encodes CATSRGKGRIYGYTF.

The V and J genes are TRBV20-1 and TRBJ1-2; D perhaps matches TRBD1 (5 bases). This CDR3 region has 12 residues. V shed 8 bases and J shed 6 bases, with 16 bases lying between them. CDR1 and CDR2 from the germline V gene are DFQATT and SNEGSKA (reference sequence). The CDR3 is CSPTPGGNGYTF. CDR3 nucleotide sequence: TGCAGTCCTACCCCGGGGGGGAATGGCTACACCTTC.

The chain has TRBV7-9 and TRBJ2-5, with 8 bases aligning to TRBD2. Trimming at V came to 2 bases and at J to 5 bases, leaving 7 bases not matched to a gene. In germline, CDR1 is SEHNR, CDR2 FQNEAQ (reference sequence). The CDR3 totals 15 residues. The DNA for the CDR3 is TGTGCCAGCAGCTTATCAAGCGGGAGAGGGGAGACCCAGTACTTC. This sequence encodes CASSLSSGRGETQYF.

The chain uses TRBV6-5 and TRBJ2-2, with TRBD2 identical over 7 bases. The CDR3 is made up of 15 amino acids. Germline loops: CDR1 MNHEY, CDR2 SVGAGI. Unmatched junction bases numbered 7, after V lost 4 bases and J lost 5 bases. CDR3 residues: CASSSGGRGTGELFF. CDR3 DNA: TGTGCCAGCAGTTCGGGCGGGAGAGGGACCGGGGAGCTGTTTTTT.

The chain links TRBV15 to TRBJ2-7; D might be TRBD1 (6 bases). CDR1 and CDR2 from the germline V gene are LNHNV and YYDKDF (reference sequence). The CDR3 totals 14 residues. Deletions cut 5 bases from V and 2 bases from J, with 13 bases between. The CDR3 loop reads CATSARDNAYEQYF. In DNA, the CDR3 is TGTGCCACCAGCGCTCGGGACAACGCCTACGAGCAGTACTTC.

The chain uses TRBV6-1 and TRBJ1-2; D is perhaps TRBD1 (6 bases). This CDR3 is built from 16 residues. The V end lost 8 bases, the J end lost 7 bases, and 26 bases lay between the germline ends. In germline, CDR1 is MNHNS, CDR2 SASEGT. The CDR3 here is CASSKTQLGGAGGYTF. The DNA of the CDR3 is TGTGCCAGCTCCAAAACCCAACTGGGGGGGGCCGGTGGCTACACCTTC.